The 22 T cell receptor beta chains presented below share a single source sample, sequenced in a study of shared clonotypes between healthy human individuals. Clones were read by immunoSEQ multiplex PCR, and TCRdb kept only the in-frame ones, dropping some. The sample contains about 530,000 clones, 95% to 97% of which appear only once. Sequencing was done on a sample of naive CD4+ T cells sorted from blood. The subset was: CD45RA+ positively selected. The receptors shown here come from a woman in her 30s in good health.

The V call is TRBV2, the J call TRBJ1-2; 7 bases match TRBD1. Germline-derived CDR1 and CDR2 are SNHLY and FYNNEI. Losses at the gene ends were 3 bases for V and 6 bases for J; bases not matched to a gene: 7. This CDR3 comprises 14 residues. CDR3 region: CASSDRGVVDGYTF. The DNA for the CDR3 is TGTGCCAGCAGTGACAGGGGGGTGGTAGATGGCTACACCTTC.

V is TRBV7-2 and J is TRBJ2-4, with no clear D. The CDR3 runs 13 residues. Germline lookup yields CDR1 SGHTA and CDR2 FQGNSA. V was pared by 8 bases and J by 0 bases, with 8 bases between. CDR3: CASATEAKNIQYF. Written as DNA, the CDR3 is TGTGCCAGCGCTACTGAAGCCAAAAACATTCAGTACTTC.

CDR3 DNA: TGTGCCAGCAGTTTTCACACCGGGAGGGCCGCAGATACGCAGTATTTT. Translated: CASSFHTGRAADTQYF. The V call is TRBV27, the J call TRBJ2-3; 8 bases are shared with TRBD2. V trimming: 3 bases; J trimming: 4 bases; junction bases outside the gene matches: 9. Germline V gene data show CDR1 as MNHEY and CDR2 as SMNVEV (reference sequence). The CDR3 covers 16 residues.

This clone was observed once. CDR3 region: CASSIVLSGRGGLETQYF. CDR3 DNA: TGTGCCAGTAGTATAGTCTTGAGCGGGAGGGGAGGTTTGGAGACCCAGTACTTC. The chain joins TRBV19 to TRBJ2-5; 10 bases line up with TRBD2. The CDR3 consists of 18 residues. V lost 1 base and J lost 5; bases outside the gene matches: 13. Germline assignment: CDR1 LNHDA and CDR2 SQIVND (reference sequence).

The rearrangement uses TRBV20-1 and TRBJ2-7; no definite D call. Germline V gene sequence: CDR1 DFQATT, CDR2 SNEGSKA (reference sequence). The CDR3 has 11 amino acids. V gave up 4 bases and J gave up 2 bases, with 6 bases separating them. The CDR3 DNA reads TGCAGTGCTACCCCCACCTACGAGCAGTACTTC. Its translation is CSATPTYEQYF.

This clone has just one count. One end of the junction does not line up with germline, which may come from a read error. V is TRBV20-1 and J is TRBJ2-7, with TRBD1 matching over 7 bases. The germline V gene encodes CDR1 DFQATT and CDR2 SNEGSKA (reference sequence). CDR3 length: 10 amino acids. The CDR3 protein is CSADKGALDF. As DNA, the CDR3 is TGCAGTGCGGACAAGGGGGCGCTGGACTTC.

The chain employs TRBV9 and TRBJ2-1; D is ambiguous. Deletions cut 1 base from V and 4 bases from J, with 12 bases between. CDR3 length: 15 amino acids. Looked up from germline, CDR1 is SGDLS and CDR2 is YYNGEE. The CDR3 DNA reads as TGTGCCAGCAGCGTAAACCGGGCCGGATACAATGAGCAGTTCTTC. Amino acid sequence: CASSVNRAGYNEQFF.

The chain joins TRBV10-2 to TRBJ1-2; 10 nucleotides match TRBD1. The V segment lost 3 bases and the J segment 7 bases; nucleotides outside the gene matches: 8. Germline V gives CDR1 WSHSY, CDR2 SAAADI. There are 15 residues in the CDR3. The CDR3 loop is CASSDRQGALGGYTF. The CDR3 bases are TGCGCCAGCAGTGACAGACAGGGGGCGCTTGGTGGCTACACCTTC.

The V and J genes are TRBV28 and TRBJ1-5, with D unclear. Trimming removed 4 bases from V and 2 bases from J, with 18 bases in between. The CDR3 runs 17 residues. CDR1 and CDR2 from the germline V gene are MDHEN and SYDVKM. The CDR3 DNA sequence: TGTGCCAGCAGTTATTCCAGCTTTGGGTCTGGCAATCAGCCCCAGCATTTT. Amino acid sequence: CASSYSSFGSGNQPQHF.

The chain has TRBV30 and TRBJ1-2; no definite D call. Trimming removed 0 bases at V and 2 bases at J, with 7 bases between. Germline CDR1 reads GTSNPN; CDR2 reads SVGIG (reference sequence). The CDR3 spans 13 residues. In DNA, the CDR3 is TGTGCCTGGAGTGTAGGGATGAACTATGGCTACACCTTC. Amino acid sequence: CAWSVGMNYGYTF.

The chain joins TRBV2 to TRBJ2-1; 11 positions agree with TRBD2. Germline CDR1 is SNHLY and CDR2 is FYNNEI. The CDR3 covers 16 residues. V shed 3 bases, J shed 8 bases, and the junction held 9 bases outside the gene matches. CDR3 residues: CASSELGLAGLDEQFF. The DNA of the CDR3 is TGTGCCAGCAGTGAGCTTGGACTAGCGGGTCTCGATGAGCAGTTCTTC.

This chain joins TRBV6-5 and TRBJ1-5; unclear D gene. Germline V gene data show CDR1 as MNHEY and CDR2 as SVGAGI. The CDR3 length is 14 residues. Trimming cost V 6 bases and J 6 bases, with 15 bases left between them. CDR3 region: CASSPSGAGQPQHF. The CDR3 DNA reads TGTGCCAGCAGCCCCTCAGGCGCCGGTCAGCCCCAGCATTTT.

The chain combines TRBV9 with TRBJ2-3; 10 bases are a match to TRBD2. Germline CDR1 and CDR2: SGDLS and YYNGEE. CDR3 length: 18 amino acids. V shed 0 bases and J 1 base; nucleotides not matched to a gene: 8. The CDR3 DNA is TGTGCCAGCAGCGTAGGGGCTAGCGGGAGTGTTGGCACAGATACGCAGTATTTT. Translation gives CASSVGASGSVGTDTQYF.

The chain links TRBV19 to TRBJ2-7; D possibly uses TRBD1 or TRBD2 (5 bases each). CDR3 length equals 15 residues. V lost 1 base and J lost 0, with 10 bases in between. Germline V gene sequence: CDR1 LNHDA, CDR2 SQIVND (reference sequence). In DNA form, the CDR3 reads TGTGCCAGTAGTATAGCCAGGGACGGCTCCTACGAGCAGTACTTC. Translated, it gives CASSIARDGSYEQYF.

V gene TRBV5-8 combines with J gene TRBJ2-5; D remains ambiguous. The length of the CDR3 is 14 residues. Looked up from germline, CDR1 is SGHTS and CDR2 is YDEGEE. V was trimmed by 1 base and J by 1 base, leaving 8 bases between them. The CDR3 DNA reads as TGTGCCAGCAGCTTGACGTACAGCCAAGAGACCCAGTACTTC. Protein: CASSLTYSQETQYF.

V and J are TRBV5-1 and TRBJ2-5; 9 nucleotides match TRBD1. This CDR3 region has 19 residues. The junction had 18 bases not matched to a gene; V was cut back by 1 base and J by 5 bases. Germline CDR1 reads SGHRS; CDR2 reads YFSETQ. CDR3: CASSLPKFRLTGGSETQYF. CDR3 nucleotides: TGCGCCAGCAGCTTGCCAAAATTCAGACTGACAGGGGGATCTGAGACCCAGTACTTC. Full variable domain (missing parts from reference TRBV5-1 and TRBJ2-5): KAGVTQTPRYLIKTRGQQVTLSCSPISGHRSVSWYQQTPGQGLQFLFEYFSETQRNKGNFPGRFSGRQFSNSRSEMNVSTLELGDSALYLCASSLPKFRLTGGSETQYFGPGTRLLVL.

V and J are TRBV6-6 and TRBJ2-7; the match to TRBD2 covers 12 bases. Germline-derived CDR1 and CDR2 are MNHNY and SVGAGI (reference sequence). This CDR3 comprises 15 residues. The junction had 5 bases not matched to a gene; V was cut back by 8 bases and J by 0 bases. CDR3 sequence (DNA): TGTGCCAGCCGACTAGCGGGAGACATCTCCTACGAGCAGTACTTC. This gives the protein CASRLAGDISYEQYF.

V usage is TRBV6-6 and J usage is TRBJ1-2; D is uncertain. This CDR3 has 14 residues. V dropped 6 bases and J dropped 3 bases, with 14 bases sitting between them. CDR1 is MNHNY, CDR2 SVGAGI, per germline (reference sequence). CDR3 protein: CASRPGWGDYGYTF. CDR3 in DNA: TGTGCCAGCAGGCCCGGATGGGGTGACTATGGCTACACCTTC.

This rearrangement joins TRBV10-3 to TRBJ2-7, with a weak D call TRBD1 (5 bases). Trimming pared 4 bases from V and 4 bases from J, leaving 11 bases between. CDR3 length: 13 amino acids. Germline CDR1 reads ENHRY; CDR2 reads SYGVKD. This CDR3 is CAISGPGYYEQYF. The CDR3 DNA follows: TGTGCCATCAGTGGTCCAGGGTATTACGAGCAGTACTTC.

The chain couples TRBV27 to TRBJ1-1; TRBD1 might be the D (5 bases). The CDR3 extends over 13 amino acids. Germline V gives CDR1 MNHEY, CDR2 SMNVEV (reference sequence). Trimming removed 10 bases at V and 6 bases at J, with 18 bases between. CDR3 loop: CATRTGKEAEAFF. CDR3 in DNA: TGTGCCACCCGTACAGGAAAGGAGGCTGAAGCTTTCTTT.

The chain joins TRBV27 to TRBJ2-5; D not resolved. Matching the DNA end better, TRBJ2-7 makes the J call doubtful. The CDR3 runs to 13 residues. Germline CDR1 MNHEY, CDR2 SMNVEV (reference sequence). The CDR3 loop is CASRSASGYEQYF. CDR3 bases: TGTGCCAGCAGGTCGGCCAGTGGCTACGAGCAGTACTTC.

This clone has a single count. This sequence joins TRBV6-1 and TRBJ1-5; 8 bases line up with TRBD1. Per the germline V gene, CDR1 is MNHNS and CDR2 is SASEGT. The CDR3 extends over 17 amino acids. V shed 1 base and J 7 bases; nucleotides not matched to a gene: 12. CDR3 in DNA: TGTGCCAGCAGTGAAGAAGGTGGGGACAGGAAATACCAGCCCCAGCATTTT. Amino acids: CASSEEGGDRKYQPQHF.